In its sample, the clone carrying this T cell receptor beta chain was seen a few times. Its antigen is currently unknown. Per germline, CDR1 LNHDA and CDR2 SQIVND (reference sequence). This CDR3 contains 14 residues. With V trimmed by 7 bases and J by 5 bases, 7 bases remained unmatched. TCRdb's copy holds only in-frame clones and misses some; the assay was immunoSEQ multiplex PCR. The data show approximately 120,000 clones, with around nine tenths seen just once and roughly 2.2% held by the top ten. This record comes from a study of cytomegalovirus exposure and HLA in healthy donors. Notes on the study in general: For cytomegalovirus status, the classifier reportedly gave diagnoses with high specificity and sensitivity. Listed as cytomegalovirus-associated were 150 to 200 TCR beta chains. Later, an analysis found that TCR clusters from the first cohort tended to co-occur in the roughly 110 validation repertoires.

The chain combines TRBV19 with TRBJ2-1; 8 bases match TRBD2. This TCR came from a woman between 18 and 29 years old in good health and CMV-seronegative. Sequencing was performed on PBMCs. CDR3 nucleotides: TGTGCCAGTAAGGCCGGACTAGCTAACAATGAGCAGTTCTTC. As protein: CASKAGLANNEQFF.